The next 30 T cell receptor beta chains were all read from a single sample in a study of T-cell reconstitution after alpha-beta-depleted transplantation in children. Unique molecular identifiers tagged the TCRbeta library. TCRdb independently ran MiXCR on the PCR reads; one entry per CDR3 protein. Here the sample spans over 150,000 distinct CDR3 sequences, roughly 7.1% being singletons. The input for sequencing was PBMCs, taken before TCRalphabeta/CD19-depleted stem cell transplant. Every receptor here comes from a boy between 2 and 10 years old with acute lymphoblastic leukemia, due to receive a stem cell transplant.

At least ten counts were recorded for this clonotype. The chain recombines TRBV29-1 with TRBJ2-3, with D possibly matching TRBD1 (6 bases). The CDR3 consists of 13 residues. Trimming took 5 bases from V and 6 from J, leaving 15 bases between them. Germline V gene sequence: CDR1 SQVTM, CDR2 ANQGSEA. The CDR3: CSVKKGGADTQYF. The CDR3 region has the DNA TGCAGCGTTAAGAAAGGGGGTGCGGATACGCAGTATTTT.

This clonotype occurred many times. The chain employs TRBV28 and TRBJ2-7; D ambiguous. With 3 bases removed from V and 6 bases from J, the gap between germline ends came to 6 bases. The CDR3 loop spans 11 amino acids. CDR1 MDHEN and CDR2 SYDVKM come from the germline V gene. CDR3 residues: CASSFNSEQYF. The CDR3, as DNA: TGTGCCAGCAGTTTTAATAGCGAGCAGTACTTC. Drawing the rest from reference TRBV28 and TRBJ2-7, the complete variable domain is DVKVTQSSRYLVKRTGEKVFLECVQDMDHENMFWYRQDPGLGLRLIYFSYDVKMKEKGDIPEGYSVSREKKERFSLILESASTNQTSMYLCASSFNSEQYFGPGTRLTVT.

Many counts were recorded for this clonotype. The chain is built from TRBV9 and TRBJ2-3; possibly TRBD2 for D (6 bases). Germline assignment: CDR1 SGDLS and CDR2 YYNGEE. Deletions cut 6 bases from V and 0 bases from J, with 8 bases between. The CDR3 loop spans 13 amino acids. The CDR3 nucleotides read TGTGCCAGCAATAGCGGTAGCACAGATACGCAGTATTTT. Translation gives CASNSGSTDTQYF. Complete variable domain (other parts from reference TRBV9 and TRBJ2-3): DSGVTQTPKHLITATGQRVTLRCSPRSGDLSVYWYQQSLDQGLQFLIQYYNGEERAKGNILERFSAQQFPDLHSELNLSSLELGDSALYFCASNSGSTDTQYFGPGTRLTVL.

Ten or more counts support this clonotype. V and J are TRBV15 and TRBJ1-1; weak D call: TRBD1 (5 bases). This CDR3 spans 15 amino acids. Germline V gene data show CDR1 as LNHNV and CDR2 as YYDKDF (reference sequence). The V end was cut by 2 bases, the J end by 1 base, with 11 bases between. CDR3 sequence (DNA): TGTGCCACCAGCAGACAGGGTTGGGAGAACACTGAAGCTTTCTTT. Residues: CATSRQGWENTEAFF. The full variable domain, in which reference TRBV15 and TRBJ1-1 provide the parts outside the CDR3, is DAMVIQNPRYQVTQFGKPVTLSCSQTLNHNVMYWYQQKSSQAPKLLFHYYDKDFNNEADTPDNFQSRRPNTSFCFLDIRSPGLGDTAMYLCATSRQGWENTEAFFGQGTRLTVV.

Concerning this clonotype itself: A much larger clone sits a single nucleotide away, making a read error possible. The genes are TRBV19 and TRBJ2-5; possible D gene TRBD2, 5 bases. V was shortened by 5 bases and J by 2 bases, with 9 bases between the two germline ends. Germline V lookup: CDR1 LNHDA, CDR2 SQIVND (reference sequence). The CDR3 length is 13 residues. The CDR3 region is CASSGGRQETQYF. The CDR3 nucleotides are TGTGCCAGTAGTGGCGGGCGGCAAGAGACCCAGTACTTC. The whole variable domain, filled in from reference TRBV19 and TRBJ2-5, reads DGGITQSPKYLFRKEGQNVTLSCEQNLNHDAMYWYRQDPGQGLRLIYYSQIVNDFQKGDIAEGYSVSREKKESFPLTVTSAQKNPTAFYLCASSGGRQETQYFGPGTRLLVL.

This clonotype was seen ten or more times. V is TRBV7-2 and J is TRBJ2-1, with TRBD2 matching over 7 bases. This CDR3 region has 13 residues. Germline V CDR1 and CDR2: SGHTA, FQGNSA. V shed 4 bases, J shed 10 bases, and the junction held 7 bases outside the gene matches. The CDR3 is CASSSRLASEQFF. The CDR3 region has the DNA TGTGCCAGCAGCTCCCGACTAGCTTCGGAGCAGTTCTTC.

This clonotype was recorded at least ten times. This rearrangement joins TRBV4-2 to TRBJ2-1, with 13 bases fitting TRBD2. The CDR3 has 17 residues. Trimming at V came to 3 bases and at J to 4 bases, leaving 6 bases not matched to a gene. The germline V gene has CDR1 LGHNA and CDR2 YNFKEQ. The CDR3 DNA follows: TGTGCCAGCAGCCAGGGTACTAGCGGGAGGGCATACAATGAGCAGTTCTTC. This sequence encodes CASSQGTSGRAYNEQFF.

This clonotype was detected many times. In nucleotides, the CDR3 is TGTGCCGCGATGGGGGGCCCCTACAATGAGCAGTTCTTC. Its protein product is CAAMGGPYNEQFF. The chain uses TRBV10-3 and TRBJ2-1; perhaps D is TRBD1 or TRBD2 (6 bases each). Germline values: CDR1 ENHRY, CDR2 SYGVKD. Trimming removed 11 bases at V and 2 bases at J, with 13 bases between. The CDR3 covers 13 residues.

This clonotype was observed many times. Without the conserved terminal phenylalanine or tryptophan, this CDR3 likely stems from a read error. The chain combines TRBV12-3 or TRBV12-4 with TRBJ2-2; TRBD2 matches at 8 bases. The CDR3 has 13 residues. The V gene end was trimmed by 6 bases and the J gene end by 6 bases; junction bases not matched to a gene: 3. This CDR3 reads CASRGLGPGELFC. The CDR3 nucleotides read TGTGCCAGCAGGGGACTAGGGCCCGGGGAGCTGTTTTGT.

This clonotype was detected ten times or more. The V and J genes are TRBV28 and TRBJ2-1; no clear D. The CDR3 is 17 residues long. Germline assignment: CDR1 MDHEN and CDR2 SYDVKM. The V end was cut by 5 bases, the J end by 0 bases, with 17 bases between. CDR3 residues: CASSIPTAASSYNEQFF. In nucleotides, the CDR3 is TGTGCCAGCAGTATACCTACGGCGGCTAGCTCCTACAATGAGCAGTTCTTC.

Only a few counts were recorded for this clonotype. The chain couples TRBV12-3 or TRBV12-4 to TRBJ2-1, with D possibly being TRBD2 (6 bases). The CDR3 extends over 12 amino acids. With 6 bases removed from V and 10 bases from J, the gap between germline ends came to 13 bases. CDR3 sequence reads: CASSQTGDEQFF. DNA of the CDR3: TGTGCCAGCAGCCAGACGGGGGACGAGCAGTTCTTC.

This clonotype turned up a few times. The V and J genes are TRBV29-1 and TRBJ2-1; 9 bases agree with TRBD2. The CDR3 runs to 15 residues. Germline V lookup: CDR1 SQVTM, CDR2 ANQGSEA. Germline trimming cut 3 bases from V and 8 bases from J; bases unmatched to any gene: 11. The CDR3 sequence is CSVEQGRGGWYEQFF. The CDR3 coding sequence is TGCAGCGTTGAGCAGGGGCGGGGGGGCTGGTATGAGCAGTTCTTC.

There are many counts of this clonotype. The V gene is TRBV20-1, the J gene TRBJ2-5, with TRBD2 identical over 8 bases. V dropped 3 bases and J dropped 5; count of bases not matched to a gene: 8. This CDR3 comprises 14 residues. Germline V gene data show CDR1 as DFQATT and CDR2 as SNEGSKA (reference sequence). The CDR3 spells CSASPIAGKETQYF. The CDR3 coding sequence is TGCAGTGCTAGCCCCATAGCGGGAAAGGAGACCCAGTACTTC.

This chain connects TRBV20-1 to TRBJ1-1; a weak D match, TRBD1 (5 bases). V was pared by 0 bases and J by 4 bases, with 24 bases between. The CDR3 covers 18 residues. Germline V gene data show CDR1 as DFQATT and CDR2 as SNEGSKA (reference sequence). The CDR3 region is CSARDRGRVNPWGTEAFF. The CDR3, as DNA: TGCAGTGCTAGAGATAGGGGCAGGGTCAACCCGTGGGGCACTGAAGCTTTCTTT.

In its sample, this clonotype was seen many times. The gene calls are TRBV5-1 and TRBJ2-7; D gene uncertain. The CDR3 contains 12 residues. Germline-derived CDR1 and CDR2 are SGHRS and YFSETQ. Trimming left V 0 bases short and J 5 bases short, with 6 bases between. CDR3 in DNA: TGCGCCAGCAGCTTGGAAGGGAACGAGCAGTACTTC. Translating gives CASSLEGNEQYF.

This clonotype was observed at least ten times. This chain connects TRBV20-1 to TRBJ2-3, with 8 bases lining up with TRBD2. Unmatched junction bases numbered 5, after V lost 3 bases and J lost 3 bases. CDR1 and CDR2 from the germline V gene are DFQATT and SNEGSKA (reference sequence). The CDR3 is 14 amino acids. CDR3 residues: CSARIAGSTDTQYF. The CDR3 nucleotides are TGCAGTGCTAGGATAGCGGGGTCAACAGATACGCAGTATTTT.

This clonotype came up many times. The J gene is TRBJ2-5, the V gene TRBV28; tentatively, D is TRBD2 (5 bases). CDR1 and CDR2 (germline): MDHEN, SYDVKM. V shed 2 bases and J shed 4 bases, with 8 bases lying between them. The length of the CDR3 is 13 residues. The CDR3 DNA sequence: TGTGCCAGCAGTTTACCGGGGAGAGAGACCCAGTACTTC. Translating gives CASSLPGRETQYF.

This clonotype has a count of ten or more. J is TRBJ1-4 and V is TRBV5-1; D unresolved. V dropped 4 bases and J dropped 6 bases, with 13 bases sitting between them. CDR3 length: 14 residues. The V gene's germline CDR1 is SGHRS and CDR2 YFSETQ. CDR3 bases: TGCGCCAGCAGCAAGGCCAGTACGGATGAAAAACTGTTTTTT. Residues: CASSKASTDEKLFF.

The sample holds many counts of this clonotype. The rearrangement uses TRBV29-1 and TRBJ2-1; 8 bases fit TRBD2. Germline lookup yields CDR1 SQVTM and CDR2 ANQGSEA. The ends lost 7 bases at V and 3 bases at J; junction bases unmatched: 11. There are 15 residues in the CDR3. The CDR3 loop reads CSAPHSGKDYNEQFF. The CDR3 nucleotides read TGCAGCGCCCCCCATAGCGGGAAAGACTACAATGAGCAGTTCTTC.

The CDR3 nucleotides read TGTGCCAGCAGTTTCGAGGGCCTGCGAGAGACCCAGTACTTC. Translating gives CASSFEGLRETQYF. The chain carries TRBV27 and TRBJ2-5; possible D gene TRBD2, 5 bases. Per germline, CDR1 MNHEY and CDR2 SMNVEV (reference sequence). The CDR3 totals 14 residues. Deletions cut 3 bases from V and 4 bases from J, with 12 bases between.

The gene calls are TRBV20-1 and TRBJ2-2; D is perhaps TRBD1 (5 bases). From germline, CDR1 is DFQATT and CDR2 SNEGSKA (reference sequence). The V and J ends lost 2 bases and 5 bases respectively, with 15 bases between them. The CDR3 covers 15 residues. The CDR3 coding sequence is TGCAGTGCTAGAAGTGACAGCCCCGAAACCGGGGAGCTGTTTTTT. Its protein product is CSARSDSPETGELFF.

The sample holds many counts of this clonotype. CDR3 sequence: CASEESSANVLTF. CDR3 DNA: TGTGCCAGCGAAGAATCATCAGCCAACGTCCTGACTTTC. This chain joins TRBV6-2 or TRBV6-3 and TRBJ2-6; D is ambiguous. The CDR3 runs to 13 residues. Trimming pared 8 bases from V and 7 bases from J, leaving 12 bases between. CDR1 is MNHEY, CDR2 SVGEGT, per germline.

In this sample, this clonotype turned up many times. The V gene is TRBV4-3, the J gene TRBJ2-1; D is uncertain. The CDR3 has 14 residues. V was shortened by 0 bases and J by 10 bases, with 13 bases between the two germline ends. Germline V lookup: CDR1 LGHNA, CDR2 YSLEER. CDR3 nucleotide sequence: TGCGCCAGCAGCCAAGATTCCCTTAGTGACGAGCAGTTCTTC. Amino acid sequence: CASSQDSLSDEQFF.

This chain joins TRBV6-2 or TRBV6-3 and TRBJ2-1, with 14 bases fitting TRBD2. V was pared by 0 bases and J by 0 bases, with 4 bases of the junction left unmatched. The germline gives CDR1 MNHEY, CDR2 SVGEGT. This CDR3 is built from 19 residues. In nucleotides, the CDR3 is TGTGCCAGCAGTTACTCGGGACTAGCGGGAGTGAGCTCCTACAATGAGCAGTTCTTC. It codes for CASSYSGLAGVSSYNEQFF.

The gene calls are TRBV4-2 and TRBJ2-5; 8 bases are shared with TRBD2. Germline V gives CDR1 LGHNA, CDR2 YNFKEQ. The V segment lost 0 bases and the J segment 7 bases; nucleotides outside the gene matches: 10. This CDR3 spans 16 amino acids. The CDR3 region has the DNA TGTGCCAGCAGCCAAGAATTCGGAGCGGGAGAGGTGACCCAGTACTTC. This translates into CASSQEFGAGEVTQYF.

This clonotype was detected a few times. The chain joins TRBV5-5 to TRBJ2-7, with D unresolved. V gave up 0 bases and J gave up 0 bases, with 7 bases separating them. CDR3 length equals 14 residues. Germline CDR1 reads SGHKS; CDR2 reads YYEKEE (reference sequence). The CDR3 loop reads CASSLGRFSYEQYF. The CDR3 coding sequence is TGTGCCAGCAGCTTGGGACGGTTCTCCTACGAGCAGTACTTC.

V and J are TRBV3-1 and TRBJ2-7, with D possibly matching TRBD1 (6 bases). From germline, CDR1 is LGHDT and CDR2 YNNKEL (reference sequence). The V and J ends lost 3 bases and 2 bases respectively, with 17 bases between them. The CDR3 spans 16 residues. In DNA, the CDR3 is TGTGCCAGCAGCCACCTCCGGGACACCCGACCCTACGAGCAGTACTTC. As protein: CASSHLRDTRPYEQYF.

The V call is TRBV5-3, the J call TRBJ2-7; D is perhaps TRBD2 (5 bases). TRBV5-3 is filed as an ORF, its function uncertain. The CDR3 loop spans 16 amino acids. Between the trimmed V and J ends, which lost 10 bases and 3 bases, there was a span of 26 bases. CDR3 nucleotide sequence: TGTGCCGGAGGTCCCTCGCTCTCAACCCTCGTCTACGAGCAGTACTTC. Its protein is CAGGPSLSTLVYEQYF.

This clonotype was counted at least ten times. The chain couples TRBV6-1 to TRBJ2-3; D is unclear. Germline V lookup: CDR1 MNHNS, CDR2 SASEGT. The CDR3 spans 17 residues. Between the trimmed V and J ends, which lost 6 bases and 1 base, there was a span of 20 bases. The CDR3: CASSSLMTHLGTDTQYF. DNA of the CDR3: TGTGCCAGCAGCTCCCTGATGACCCATCTGGGCACAGATACGCAGTATTTT.

This clonotype was counted between two and nine times. The chain joins TRBV5-5 to TRBJ2-3; D not resolved. Trimming shortened V by 1 base and J by 2 bases, and 14 bases separated the two germline ends. Germline-derived CDR1 and CDR2 are SGHKS and YYEKEE (reference sequence). The CDR3 is made up of 16 amino acids. CDR3 sequence (DNA): TGTGCCAGCAGCTTGCTTGGGTCGCCGATCACAGATACGCAGTATTTT. Translated, it gives CASSLLGSPITDTQYF. The variable domain in full, completed from reference TRBV5-5 and TRBJ2-3, reads DAGVTQSPTHLIKTRGQQVTLRCSPISGHKSVSWYQQVLGQGPQFIFQYYEKEERGRGNFPDRFSARQFPNYSSELNVNALLLGDSALYLCASSLLGSPITDTQYFGPGTRLTVL.